A single T cell receptor (beta chain) is shown here with its context. Antigen specificity is unknown. All sequencing subjects had displayed CD8+CD57+ cell expansion on flow cytometry. Per the germline V gene, CDR1 is DFQATT and CDR2 is SNEGSKA (reference sequence). CDR3 length: 16 amino acids. The junction had 7 bases not matched to a gene; V was cut back by 1 base and J by 7 bases. The data originate from a study of CD8+CD57+ T cells in acquired aplastic anemia. Profiles of TCR beta VDJ and CDR3 were generated from a genomic DNA template. TCRdb re-called the reads through MiXCR, storing one row per CDR3 protein. The profile shows 150,000 or so distinct CDR3 sequences, around 43% of them singletons. Broader study findings: Patients and controls turned out to have around 29 CD8+ CDR3 sequences in common.

Sequenced: sorted CD4+, CD8+, or CD8+CD57+ T cells (not recorded which) from PBMCs. The chain couples TRBV20-1 to TRBJ2-2; 12 nucleotides match TRBD2. This clonotype originated in a human donor with aplastic anemia. This chain's CDR3 is CSARVASGRGDGELFF. The CDR3 DNA is TGCAGTGCTAGAGTTGCTAGCGGGAGGGGGGACGGGGAGCTGTTTTTT.